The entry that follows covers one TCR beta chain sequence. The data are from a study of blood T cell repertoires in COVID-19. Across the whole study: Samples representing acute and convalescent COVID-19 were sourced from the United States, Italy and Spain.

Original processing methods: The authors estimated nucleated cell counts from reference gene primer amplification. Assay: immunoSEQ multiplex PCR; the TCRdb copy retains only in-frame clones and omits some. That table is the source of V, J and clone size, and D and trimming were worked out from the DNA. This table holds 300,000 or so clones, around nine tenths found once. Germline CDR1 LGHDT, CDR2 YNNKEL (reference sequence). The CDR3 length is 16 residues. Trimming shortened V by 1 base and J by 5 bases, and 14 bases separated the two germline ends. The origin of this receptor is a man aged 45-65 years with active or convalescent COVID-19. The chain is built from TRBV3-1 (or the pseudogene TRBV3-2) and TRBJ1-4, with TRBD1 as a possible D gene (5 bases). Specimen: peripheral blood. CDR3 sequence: CASSQAGPATNEKLFF. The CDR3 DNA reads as TGTGCCAGCAGCCAAGCAGGGCCGGCGACGAATGAAAAACTGTTTTTT.